This T cell receptor (beta chain) was found in a study of blood T cell repertoires in COVID-19. Authors' data handling: From reference gene primer amplification, estimates of nucleated cell counts were derived. Here immunoSEQ multiplex PCR was the method, and the copy in TCRdb shows in-frame clones only, minus some. V and J calls and clone size come straight from that table; D and trimming were deduced from the DNA. The sample comprises around 110,000 clones, 90% of which are singletons, and roughly 1.9% rests with the top ten. Per germline, CDR1 SGDLS and CDR2 YYNGEE. Trimming took 6 bases from V and 3 from J, leaving 15 bases between them. The CDR3 loop spans 14 amino acids.

The chain carries TRBV9 and TRBJ1-1; tentatively, D is TRBD1 (6 bases). Sequenced: peripheral blood. The source is a human donor with active COVID-19. The donor label of this sample is uncertain. The CDR3 is CASTARAGDTEAFF. The CDR3 DNA follows: TGTGCCAGCACCGCAAGGGCAGGGGACACTGAAGCTTTCTTT.